Listed below are T cell receptor beta chains from one sample, sequenced in a study of blood T cell repertoires in COVID-19. The protocol was immunoSEQ multiplex PCR, while the TCRdb copy is restricted to in-frame clones and leaves out a portion. The table lists about 170,000 clones, 80% to 90% of them singletons. Sequencing was carried out using peripheral blood. The receptors were sampled from an elderly woman with COVID-19, enrolled during active disease. Each CDR3 is given with its conserved first and last residue. Fields, in order: J gene, CDR3 length, V gene, clone size, D gene, CDR3 DNA, CDR3 protein. D genes are given only for firm matches. Clone size, where shown, is once, few, many, or a class for clones that have expanded.

TRBJ2-2,18,TRBV9,NA,TRBD2,TGTGCCAGCAGCGTAAATCGAGATAGCGGGAGGGATACCGGGGAGCTGTTTTTT,CASSVNRDSGRDTGELFF
TRBJ1-1,14,TRBV7-8,NA,NA,TGTGCCAGCAGCTTAACAGGCCTGAACACTGAAGCTTTCTTT,CASSLTGLNTEAFF
TRBJ2-5,16,TRBV7-2,NA,TRBD2,TGTGCCAGCAGCTTTAAGGGGGGACTAGCGAGGGAGACCCAGTACTTC,CASSFKGGLARETQYF
TRBJ1-6,14,TRBV9,NA,NA,TGTGCCAGCAGCGTGGATCGGGGGAACTCACCCCTCCACTTT,CASSVDRGNSPLHF
TRBJ1-2,15,TRBV3-1/TRBV3-2,NA,NA,TGTGCCAGCAGCCCCTGGCCTGGACAGCTTGGAGGCTACACCTTC,CASSPWPGQLGGYTF
TRBJ2-3,13,TRBV6-5,NA,NA,TGTGCCAGCTGCAGGGTTGAGACTGTTACGCAGTATTTT,CASCRVETVTQYF
TRBJ2-7,14,TRBV7-2,NA,NA,TGTGCCAGCAGCTACGGGAGTTCCTCCTACGAGCAGTACTTC,CASSYGSSSYEQYF
TRBJ1-5,13,TRBV6-5,NA,NA,TGTGCCAGCAGTCAGGGGAGCAATCAGCCCCAGCATTTT,CASSQGSNQPQHF
TRBJ2-3,14,TRBV30,once,TRBD2,TGTGCCTGGAGTGTCCAGCGGGGAAAAGATACGCAGTATTTT,CAWSVQRGKDTQYF
TRBJ2-7,12,TRBV19,NA,NA,TGTGCCAGTAGTAACAGGGTCTACGAGCAGTACTTC,CASSNRVYEQYF
TRBJ2-3,17,TRBV21-1,NA,NA,TGTGCCAGCAGCAACCTCCCGACTAGCGGGAGGTCAGATACGCAGTATTTT,CASSNLPTSGRSDTQYF
TRBJ2-4,16,TRBV9,NA,TRBD2,TGTGCCAGCAGCGGGGAACCGCGGGGGGGGTGGAACATTCAGTACTTC,CASSGEPRGGWNIQYF
TRBJ2-7,15,TRBV2,NA,TRBD2,TGTGCCAGCAGGCAAGGGGGACTAGCGGGGGGAAGGAAGTACTTC,CASRQGGLAGGRKYF
TRBJ2-1,15,TRBV2,NA,TRBD2,TGTGCCAGCAGTGGAGGACTAGCGGACTCATCAGAGCAGTTCTTC,CASSGGLADSSEQFF
TRBJ1-5,13,TRBV30,once,NA,TGTGCCTGGAGCGAACAGGGTAATCAGCCCCAGCATTTT,CAWSEQGNQPQHF
TRBJ2-3,13,TRBV18,few,NA,TGTGCCAGCTCACCTTCTAGCACAGATACGCAGTATTTT,CASSPSSTDTQYF
TRBJ2-5,12,TRBV28,NA,TRBD1,TGTGCCAGCAGTTTCCAACAGGGGGGACCCAACTTC,CASSFQQGGPNF
TRBJ2-5,19,TRBV28,NA,NA,TGTGCCAGCAGAACCAGATTCATAATAAGGCGGAGGGGCCAAGAGACCCAGTACTTC,CASRTRFIIRRRGQETQYF
TRBJ2-1,19,TRBV9,NA,TRBD2,TGTGCCAGCAGCGTAGAATCGGGACTAGCGGGAGGCTCCTACAATGAGCAGTTCTTC,CASSVESGLAGGSYNEQFF
TRBJ2-2,16,TRBV7-2,NA,NA,TGTGCCAGCAGCTTAGCGCCGCCAGGGGTCCCCGGGGAGCTGTTTTTT,CASSLAPPGVPGELFF
TRBJ2-7,12,TRBV12-3/TRBV12-4,NA,TRBD1,TGTGCCAGCAGGCAGGGGGCACGCGAGCAGTACTTC,CASRQGAREQYF
TRBJ1-2,13,TRBV28,NA,NA,TGTGCCAGCAGTTTGGGGGGAGGGTTAGGCTACACCTTC,CASSLGGGLGYTF
TRBJ1-1,13,TRBV7-3,once,NA,TGTGCCAGCAGCTTACAACAGAACACTGAAGCTTTCTTT,CASSLQQNTEAFF
TRBJ1-1,14,TRBV2,NA,NA,TGTGCCAGCAGACAGACAGTTATGAACACTGAAGCTTTCTTT,CASRQTVMNTEAFF
TRBJ2-3,14,TRBV25-1,NA,TRBD2,TGTGCCAGCAGACTAGCGGGAGGTACAGATACGCAGTATTTT,CASRLAGGTDTQYF
TRBJ2-2,18,TRBV12-5,NA,TRBD1,TGTGCTAGTGGTTTGAGGCCACCGGGACAGGGGAACACCGGGGAGCTGTTTTTT,CASGLRPPGQGNTGELFF